This is a list of T cell receptor beta chains from one sample in a study. MiXCR, applied by TCRdb to the 5' RACE reads, yields one record per CDR3 protein. The top ten hold about 3.8% of the sample, which has about 42,000 distinct CDR3 sequences, about 20% seen once. Specimen: Tregs sorted from blood. The source of these receptors is a female donor with breast cancer. Both conserved end residues are part of each CDR3. Each record gives: clone size, D gene, V gene, J gene, CDR3 DNA, CDR3 protein. D genes are given only for firm matches. Size is omitted from some rows. Given values are once, few, many or a class for expanded clones.

>.|TRBD1|TRBV5-1|TRBJ2-2
TGCGCCAGCAGCGTGGACAGGGGGCGGCCGGGGTCCGGGGAGCTGTTTTTT
CASSVDRGRPGSGELFF
>many|TRBD2|TRBV20-1|TRBJ2-7
TGCAGTGCTAACGGGGTGATTAGCGGGGCTGCCAGCTCCTACGAGCAGTACTTC
CSANGVISGAASSYEQYF
>many|.|TRBV9|TRBJ2-3
TGTGCCAGCAGCGTAGTGGGGACCCAGACAGATACGCAGTATTTT
CASSVVGTQTDTQYF
>medium-sized|TRBD2|TRBV9|TRBJ2-1
TGTGCCAGCAGCCAAACCGGGACTAGCTTCAATGAGCAGTTCTTC
CASSQTGTSFNEQFF
>few|.|TRBV7-9|TRBJ2-1
TGTGCCAGCACAAAACAGGGATGGACGACGAATGAGCAGTTCTTC
CASTKQGWTTNEQFF
>few|TRBD2|TRBV3-1|TRBJ2-1
TGTGCCAGCAGCCAAGATGGCTTACTAGCGGGAGGGCCTTATGAGCAGTTCTTC
CASSQDGLLAGGPYEQFF
>many|.|TRBV20-1|TRBJ2-7
TGCAGTGCTAGAGATTATCCTACGGGGGTCTCCTACGAGCAGTACTTC
CSARDYPTGVSYEQYF
>few|TRBD2|TRBV7-9|TRBJ2-5
TGTGCCAGCAGCTTTCCGATAGCGGGAGGCCTAGAGACCCAGTACTTC
CASSFPIAGGLETQYF
>.|.|TRBV28|TRBJ2-2
TGTGCCAGCAGTACCCCCGGGACACCGAACACCGGGGAGCTGTTTTTT
CASSTPGTPNTGELFF
>many|.|TRBV6-6|TRBJ2-1
TGTGCCAGCAGCGGGCTGGGCTACAATGAGCAGTTCTTC
CASSGLGYNEQFF
>few|TRBD1|TRBV7-6|TRBJ2-5
TGTGCCAGCAGCTTCACGACAGGGGCCCAAGAGACCCAGTACTTC
CASSFTTGAQETQYF
>few|.|TRBV20-1|TRBJ1-5
TGCAGTGCTAGAATGGGGGCTGGCCAGCCCCAGCATTTT
CSARMGAGQPQHF
>many|.|TRBV30|TRBJ2-2
TGTGCCTGGAGTGTACGTGGACGGTTGACCGGGGAGCTGTTTTTT
CAWSVRGRLTGELFF
>many|.|TRBV29-1|TRBJ2-7
TGCAGCGTTGGGAGAGGCTACGAGCAGTACTTC
CSVGRGYEQYF
>few|.|TRBV30|TRBJ2-2
TGTGCCTGGAAAGGCACCGGGGAGCTGTTTTTT
CAWKGTGELFF
>.|.|TRBV2|TRBJ2-1
TGTGCCAGCAGCGAAGCCTGGAGGGATGAGCAGTTCTTC
CASSEAWRDEQFF
>many|.|TRBV5-1|TRBJ2-6
TGCGCCAGCAGCCTAGGACCGGAGTCGGACTCGGGGGCCAACGTCCTGACTTTC
CASSLGPESDSGANVLTF
>many|.|TRBV5-6|TRBJ1-5
TGTGCCAGCAGCTCCGGGGCCAAAGGGAATCAGCCCCAGCATTTT
CASSSGAKGNQPQHF
>.|.|TRBV20-1|TRBJ1-1
TGCAGTGCTTGGACAGCAATGAACACTGAAGCTTTCTTT
CSAWTAMNTEAFF
>.|.|TRBV4-1|TRBJ2-7
TGCGCCAGCAGCCAAGATGACTTCGCCTACGAGCAGTACTTC
CASSQDDFAYEQYF
>few|TRBD1|TRBV5-1|TRBJ2-1
TGCGCCAGCAGCCCGACAGGGTACAATGAGCAGTTCTTC
CASSPTGYNEQFF
>.|TRBD1|TRBV27|TRBJ2-3
TGTGCCAGCAGTATCGGACAGGGGACTACGCAGTATTTT
CASSIGQGTTQYF
>many|TRBD2|TRBV4-1|TRBJ2-7
TGCGCCAGCAGCCAGGTAGCTAGCGGGAGCGGGTACGAGCAGTACTTC
CASSQVASGSGYEQYF
>few|.|TRBV10-3|TRBJ2-3
TGTGCCATCAGTGAGGGGACTCTGAACACAGATACGCAGTATTTT
CAISEGTLNTDTQYF
>few|TRBD2|TRBV9|TRBJ2-1
TGTGCCAGCAGCGAGGGCGGGAGCTATTATGAGCAGTTCTTC
CASSEGGSYYEQFF
>.|.|TRBV10-2|TRBJ2-7
TGCGCCAGCAGGTACTACGAGCAGTACTTC
CASRYYEQYF
>few|.|TRBV12-3/TRBV12-4|TRBJ2-5
TGTGCCAGCAGTTTGGCACCCCAAGAGACCCAGTACTTC
CASSLAPQETQYF
>many|TRBD2|TRBV7-9|TRBJ2-5
TGTGCCAGCAGCTCCCGACTAGCGGGCATCCAAGAGACCCAGTACTTC
CASSSRLAGIQETQYF
>many|TRBD1|TRBV5-1|TRBJ2-1
TGCGCCAGCAGTCCTGACAGGGGCGGCTACAATGAGCAGTTCTTC
CASSPDRGGYNEQFF
>few|.|TRBV12-3/TRBV12-4|TRBJ1-5
TGTGCCAGCAGCCCTGGGGAGGGTTGGGGACAGCCCCAGCATTTT
CASSPGEGWGQPQHF
>many|.|TRBV6-5|TRBJ1-5
TGTGCCAGCCACCCGTCCCTCCAGGCGTATAGCAATCAGCCCCAGCATTTC
CASHPSLQAYSNQPQHF
>.|.|TRBV5-1|TRBJ1-1
TGCGCCAGCATGGGGGGAACTGAAGCTTTCTTT
CASMGGTEAFF
>.|.|TRBV27|TRBJ1-5
TGTGCCAGCAGTTTAATGGGGGCCCGAAATCAGCCCCAGCATTTT
CASSLMGARNQPQHF
>.|.|TRBV7-2|TRBJ2-1
TGTGCCAGCAGCGGGTCCTTGACGGCGGCTGAGCAGTTCTTC
CASSGSLTAAEQFF
>many|TRBD1|TRBV5-1|TRBJ2-7
TGCGCCAGCAGCTTGGGACAGGGTCTTGACGAGCAGTACTTC
CASSLGQGLDEQYF
>many|.|TRBV7-9|TRBJ2-1
TGTGCCAGCAGCTTAGAGGGGCTTAGGTTATACAATGAGCAGTTCTTC
CASSLEGLRLYNEQFF
>few|TRBD1|TRBV12-3/TRBV12-4|TRBJ2-7
TGTGCCAGCACCGACAGGGGACCCTACGAGCAGTACTTC
CASTDRGPYEQYF
>.|.|TRBV4-1|TRBJ2-5
TGCGCCAGCAGCCAAGGTCTCCGGGAAGAGACCCAGTACTTC
CASSQGLREETQYF
>.|TRBD2|TRBV5-1|TRBJ2-7
TGCGCCAGCAGCTTGGCCAGCGGGGAGCTCCTCTACGAGCAGTACTTC
CASSLASGELLYEQYF
>.|.|TRBV4-2|TRBJ1-3
TGTGCCAGCAGCCGCCGGTCTCAGGTGGACTCTGGAAACACCATATATTTT
CASSRRSQVDSGNTIYF
>.|.|TRBV28|TRBJ1-2
TGTACCAGCAGTGCTCCGGCCACGGGGAGTGGCTACACCTTC
CTSSAPATGSGYTF
>.|TRBD2|TRBV5-6|TRBJ2-7
TGTGCCAGCAGCTTGCAAGGACTAGCGGGAGTTGAGCAGTACTTC
CASSLQGLAGVEQYF
>.|TRBD2|TRBV28|TRBJ2-1
TGTGCCAGCAGTAGTTCGCAGCGGGAGGGCCACAATGAGCAGTTCTTC
CASSSSQREGHNEQFF
>.|.|TRBV4-1|TRBJ1-4
TGCGCCAGCAGCCAAGATTCCTCTTTCGGCCCTAATGAAAAACTGTTTTTT
CASSQDSSFGPNEKLFF
>many|.|TRBV10-3|TRBJ2-3
TGTGCCATCAGTGAATCCGGAAACACAGATACGCAGTATTTT
CAISESGNTDTQYF
>many|.|TRBV20-1|TRBJ2-5
TGCAGTGCAGCAAGAGGTCGGCCCCTTGGGGAGACCCAGTACTTC
CSAARGRPLGETQYF
>.|.|TRBV7-6|TRBJ2-2
TGTGCCAGCAGCTTTGTCGCCGGGGAGCTGTTTTTT
CASSFVAGELFF
>.|TRBD1|TRBV7-9|TRBJ2-6
TGTGCCAGCAGCCTACCAGGGGGACATGGGAATTCTGGGGCCAACGTCCTGACTTTC
CASSLPGGHGNSGANVLTF
>many|.|TRBV24-1|TRBJ2-2
TGTGCCACCATATCTAGCAACACCGGGGAGCTGTTTTTT
CATISSNTGELFF